Here is one T cell receptor beta chain with its context. This entry comes from a study of CD8+ T cells in alopecia areata. CDR3 length: 14 residues. Deletions cut 1 base from V and 2 bases from J, with 10 bases between. The V gene's germline CDR1 is SQVTM and CDR2 ANQGSEA. Regarding treatment: oral pan-JAK inhibitor, 5-10 mg twice daily. RNA, once extracted, was reverse transcribed into cDNA for use as the sequencing template. Measured with immunoSEQ multiplex PCR; TCRdb has only the in-frame clones, and not every one. The sample gives 150,000 to 200,000 clones, 58% of which show up once; 5.5% to 6% is in the top ten.

The genes are TRBV29-1 and TRBJ2-3, with D perhaps matching TRBD2 (5 bases). The sample consisted of CD4+ T cells sorted from blood, taken at week 24, from a patient treated with tofacitinib. This TCR derives from a human donor with alopecia areata. The CDR3 spells CSVEGPTNTDTQYF. CDR3 sequence (DNA): TGCAGCGTTGAAGGTCCGACTAACACAGATACGCAGTATTTT.